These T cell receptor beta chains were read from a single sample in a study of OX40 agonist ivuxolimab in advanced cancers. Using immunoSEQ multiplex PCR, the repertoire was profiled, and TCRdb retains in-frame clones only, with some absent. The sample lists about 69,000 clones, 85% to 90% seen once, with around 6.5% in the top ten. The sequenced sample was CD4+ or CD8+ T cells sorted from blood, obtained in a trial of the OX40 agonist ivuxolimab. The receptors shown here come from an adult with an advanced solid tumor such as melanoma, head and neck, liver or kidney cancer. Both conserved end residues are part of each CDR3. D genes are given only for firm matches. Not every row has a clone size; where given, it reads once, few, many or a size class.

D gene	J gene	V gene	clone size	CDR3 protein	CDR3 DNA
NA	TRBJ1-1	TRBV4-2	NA	CASNQGNTEAFF	TGTGCCAGCAACCAGGGGAACACTGAAGCTTTCTTT
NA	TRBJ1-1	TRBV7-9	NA	CASSLVGGSYTEAFF	TGTGCCAGCAGCTTAGTAGGGGGGAGTTACACTGAAGCTTTCTTT
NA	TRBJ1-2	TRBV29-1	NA	CSVEDPNRKGGYTF	TGCAGCGTTGAAGATCCGAACAGAAAGGGTGGCTACACCTTC
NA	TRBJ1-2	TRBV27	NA	CASSFSGDTGGGYTF	TGTGCCAGCAGTTTTTCCGGGGATACTGGGGGTGGCTACACCTTC
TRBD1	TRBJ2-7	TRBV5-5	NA	CASSSGTLGQGLSYEQYF	TGTGCCAGCAGCTCAGGGACTTTGGGACAGGGTTTATCCTACGAGCAGTACTTC
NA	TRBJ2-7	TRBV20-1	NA	CSAADYEQYF	TGCAGTGCAGCCGACTACGAGCAGTACTTC
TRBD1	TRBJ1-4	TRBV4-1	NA	CASSPALTGGSEKLFF	TGCGCCAGCAGCCCAGCCCTGACAGGGGGTTCTGAAAAACTGTTTTTT
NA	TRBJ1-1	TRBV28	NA	CASSLGIMNTEAFF	TGTGCCAGCAGTCTGGGGATTATGAACACTGAAGCTTTCTTT
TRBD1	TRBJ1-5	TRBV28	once	CASSIRQGNQPQHF	TGTGCCAGCAGTATCAGACAGGGGAATCAGCCCCAGCATTTT
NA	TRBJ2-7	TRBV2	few	CASSDSQGSPYEQYF	TGTGCCAGCAGTGATAGTCAGGGGAGCCCCTACGAGCAGTACTTC